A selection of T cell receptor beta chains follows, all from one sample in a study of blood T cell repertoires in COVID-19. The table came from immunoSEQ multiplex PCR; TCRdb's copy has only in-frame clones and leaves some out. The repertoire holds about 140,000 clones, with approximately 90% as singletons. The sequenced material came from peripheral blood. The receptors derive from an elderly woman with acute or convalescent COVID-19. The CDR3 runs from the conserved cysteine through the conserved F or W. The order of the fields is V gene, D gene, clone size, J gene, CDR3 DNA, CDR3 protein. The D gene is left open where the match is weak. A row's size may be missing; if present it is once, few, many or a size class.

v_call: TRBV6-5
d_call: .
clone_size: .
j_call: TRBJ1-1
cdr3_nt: TGTGCCAGCAGCCTCCCAGGGCTGAACACTGAAGCTTTCTTT
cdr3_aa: CASSLPGLNTEAFF

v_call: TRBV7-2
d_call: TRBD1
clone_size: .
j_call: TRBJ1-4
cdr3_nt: TGTGCCAGCAGCTCCCTGACAGGGTTTAATGAAAAACTGTTTTTT
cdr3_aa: CASSSLTGFNEKLFF

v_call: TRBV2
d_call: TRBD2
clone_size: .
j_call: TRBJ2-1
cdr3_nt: TGTGCCAGCAGTGCTCGGGGGGCCTACAATGAGCAGTTCTTC
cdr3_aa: CASSARGAYNEQFF

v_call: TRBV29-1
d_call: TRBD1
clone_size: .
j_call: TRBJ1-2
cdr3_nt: TGCAGCGTATCAACAGGGGTTAACTATGGCTACACCTTC
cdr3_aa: CSVSTGVNYGYTF

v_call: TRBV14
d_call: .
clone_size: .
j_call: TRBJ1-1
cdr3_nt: TGTGCCAGCAGCCAAGCACGTTACTCTGAAGCTTTCTTT
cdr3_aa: CASSQARYSEAFF

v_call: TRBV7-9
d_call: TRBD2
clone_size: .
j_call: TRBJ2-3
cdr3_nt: TGTGCCAGCAGCCACTATGGGACTACCACAGATACGCAGTATTTT
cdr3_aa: CASSHYGTTTDTQYF

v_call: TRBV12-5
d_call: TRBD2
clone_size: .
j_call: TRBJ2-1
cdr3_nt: TGTGCTAGTGCCCCCGCGGCTGCCGGCGGGGGGGCGTTCCGGCAGTTCTTC
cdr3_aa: CASAPAAAGGGAFRQFF

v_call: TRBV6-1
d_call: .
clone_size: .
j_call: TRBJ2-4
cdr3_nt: TGTGCCAGCAGTGAAGCCCGGAAAAACATTCAGTACTTC
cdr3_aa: CASSEARKNIQYF

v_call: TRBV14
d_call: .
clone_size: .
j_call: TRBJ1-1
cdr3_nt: TGTGCCAGCAGCCAACACCTTGGTGGAGCTGAAGCTTTCTTT
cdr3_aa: CASSQHLGGAEAFF

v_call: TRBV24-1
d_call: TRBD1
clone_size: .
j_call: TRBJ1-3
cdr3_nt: TGTGCCACCACGGAGGGGCGGGAAGGCGCCAGTGCCGGGACAGGGTCTGGAAACACCATATATTTT
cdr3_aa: CATTEGREGASAGTGSGNTIYF

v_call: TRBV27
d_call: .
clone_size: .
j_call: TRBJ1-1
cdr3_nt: TGTGCCAGCAGTTTCCGGGGAAGTGTCGCTTTCTTT
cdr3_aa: CASSFRGSVAFF

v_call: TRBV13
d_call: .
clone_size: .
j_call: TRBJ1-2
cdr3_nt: TGTGCCAGCAGCTTAGGAAGGGGTAACTATGGCTACACCTTC
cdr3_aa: CASSLGRGNYGYTF

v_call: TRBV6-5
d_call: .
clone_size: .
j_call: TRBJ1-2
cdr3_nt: TGTGCCAGCAGTTACAGGAGCAGCACTAACTATGGCTACACCTTC
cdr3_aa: CASSYRSSTNYGYTF

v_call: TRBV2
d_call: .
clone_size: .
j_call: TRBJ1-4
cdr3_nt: TGTGCCAGCAGTGAATCAGGCAGGGGTGGGGATGAAAAACTGTTTTTT
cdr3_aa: CASSESGRGGDEKLFF

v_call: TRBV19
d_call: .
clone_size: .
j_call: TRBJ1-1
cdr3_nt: TGTGCCACCGTACAGGGGAACACTGAAGCTTTCTTT
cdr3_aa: CATVQGNTEAFF

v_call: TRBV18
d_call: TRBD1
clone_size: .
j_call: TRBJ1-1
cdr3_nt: TGTGCCAGCTCACCAGACAGGGGGCCCTACACTGAAGCTTTCTTT
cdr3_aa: CASSPDRGPYTEAFF

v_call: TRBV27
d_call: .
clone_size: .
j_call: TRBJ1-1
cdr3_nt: TGTGCCAGCAATAGGAGAAAAAGGTTGCGGACTGAAGCTTTCTTT
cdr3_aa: CASNRRKRLRTEAFF

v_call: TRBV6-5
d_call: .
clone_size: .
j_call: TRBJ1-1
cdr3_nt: TGTGCCAGCATAATGGGGGCGAGATACACTGAAGCTTTCTTT
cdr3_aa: CASIMGARYTEAFF

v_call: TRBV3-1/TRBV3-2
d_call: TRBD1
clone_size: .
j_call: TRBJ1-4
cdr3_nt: TGTGCCAGCAGCAAGACAGGGGTTAATGAAAAACTGTTTTTT
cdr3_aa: CASSKTGVNEKLFF

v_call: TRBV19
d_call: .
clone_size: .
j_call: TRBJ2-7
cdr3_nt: TGTGCCAGTAGTATAAGGGTCATGCGTTCTGGGGGCGCGTACGAGCAGTACTTC
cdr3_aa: CASSIRVMRSGGAYEQYF

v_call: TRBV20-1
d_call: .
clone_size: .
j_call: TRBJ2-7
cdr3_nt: TGCAGTGCTAGTCCTACCCGGGAAGAGCAGTACTTC
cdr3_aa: CSASPTREEQYF

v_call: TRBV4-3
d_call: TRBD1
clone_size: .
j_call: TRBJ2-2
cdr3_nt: TGCGCCAGCAGCCAAGGCGACAGGGGGTATATCGGGGAGCTGTTTTTT
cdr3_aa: CASSQGDRGYIGELFF

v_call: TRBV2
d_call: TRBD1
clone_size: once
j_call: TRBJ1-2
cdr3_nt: TGTGCCAGCAGTGCAGGGACAGCTAACTATGGCTACACCTTC
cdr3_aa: CASSAGTANYGYTF

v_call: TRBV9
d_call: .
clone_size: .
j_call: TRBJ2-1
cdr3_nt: TGTGCCAGCAGCCCCAGGGGGGACAGTTACAATGAGCAGTTCTTC
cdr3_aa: CASSPRGDSYNEQFF

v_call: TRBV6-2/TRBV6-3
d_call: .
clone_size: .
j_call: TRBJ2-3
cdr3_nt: TGTGCCAGCAGCTTCCGAGTGAGCAGGGCGGTAGATACGCAGTATTTT
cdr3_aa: CASSFRVSRAVDTQYF

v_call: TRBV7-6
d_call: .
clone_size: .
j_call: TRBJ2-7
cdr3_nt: TGTGCCAGCAGCTTAGGCGGGGCGTCAATCTACGAGCAGTACTTC
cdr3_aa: CASSLGGASIYEQYF

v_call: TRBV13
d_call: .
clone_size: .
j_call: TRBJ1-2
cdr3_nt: TGTGCCAGCAGCTTAGAGTGGGGGGGCACTTCAGATGGCTACACCTTC
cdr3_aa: CASSLEWGGTSDGYTF

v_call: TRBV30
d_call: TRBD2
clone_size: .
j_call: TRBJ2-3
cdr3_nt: TGTGCCTGGCGAGACACTCCGGGACTAGCGGGGGGCCGGCATACGCAGTATTTT
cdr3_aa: CAWRDTPGLAGGRHTQYF

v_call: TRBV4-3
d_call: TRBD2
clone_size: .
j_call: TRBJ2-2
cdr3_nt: TGCGCCAGCAGCCAACGGGGACTAAAGAACACCGGGGAGCTGTTTTTT
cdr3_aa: CASSQRGLKNTGELFF

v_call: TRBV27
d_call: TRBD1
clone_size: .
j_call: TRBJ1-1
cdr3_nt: TGTGCCAGCAGTAGAAGAGGACAGGGCAACACTGAAGCTTTCTTT
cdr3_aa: CASSRRGQGNTEAFF

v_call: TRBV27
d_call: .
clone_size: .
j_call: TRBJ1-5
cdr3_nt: TGTGCCAGCAGCTCCGGGACTTTCGGCAATCAGCCCCAGCATTTT
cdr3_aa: CASSSGTFGNQPQHF

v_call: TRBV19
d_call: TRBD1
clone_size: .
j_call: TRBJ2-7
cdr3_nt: TGTGCCAGTAGTCGACAGGGGTCCTCCTACGAGCAGTACTTC
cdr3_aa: CASSRQGSSYEQYF

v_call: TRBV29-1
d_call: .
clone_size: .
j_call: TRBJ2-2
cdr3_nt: TGCAGCTATCAGGGCACCGGGGAGCTGTTTTTT
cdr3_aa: CSYQGTGELFF

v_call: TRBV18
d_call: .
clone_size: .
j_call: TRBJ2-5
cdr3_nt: TGTGCCAGCTCAACCGTGGGGGGAAAAGAGACCCAGTACTTC
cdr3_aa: CASSTVGGKETQYF

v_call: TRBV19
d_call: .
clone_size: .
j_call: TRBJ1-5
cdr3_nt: TGTGCCAGTACCTGGGACTCCCTTGCGGGTCAGCCCCAGCATTTT
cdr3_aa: CASTWDSLAGQPQHF

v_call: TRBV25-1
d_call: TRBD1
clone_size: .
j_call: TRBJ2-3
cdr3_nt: TGTGCCAGCAGTGCAGGGACAGGGAGTAACACAGATACGCAGTATTTT
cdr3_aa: CASSAGTGSNTDTQYF

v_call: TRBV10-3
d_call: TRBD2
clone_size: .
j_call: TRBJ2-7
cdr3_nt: TGTGCCATCAGTGGCAACCCCCCTAGCGGGAACTCCTACGAGCAGTACTTC
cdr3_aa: CAISGNPPSGNSYEQYF

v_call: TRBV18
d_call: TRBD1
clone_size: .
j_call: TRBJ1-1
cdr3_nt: TGTGCCAGCTCACCCGGGACAGGGGGGCCTGAAGCTTTCTTT
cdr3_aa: CASSPGTGGPEAFF

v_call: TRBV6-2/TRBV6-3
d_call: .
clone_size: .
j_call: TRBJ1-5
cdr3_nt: TGTGCCAGCAGGTACCCGACAGTACATAGCAATCAGCCCCAGCATTTT
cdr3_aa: CASRYPTVHSNQPQHF

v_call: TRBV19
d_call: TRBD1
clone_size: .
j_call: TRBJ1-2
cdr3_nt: TGTGCCAGTAGTATAGCTTTTTCGGGACAGCCTAACTATGGCTACACCTTC
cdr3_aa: CASSIAFSGQPNYGYTF